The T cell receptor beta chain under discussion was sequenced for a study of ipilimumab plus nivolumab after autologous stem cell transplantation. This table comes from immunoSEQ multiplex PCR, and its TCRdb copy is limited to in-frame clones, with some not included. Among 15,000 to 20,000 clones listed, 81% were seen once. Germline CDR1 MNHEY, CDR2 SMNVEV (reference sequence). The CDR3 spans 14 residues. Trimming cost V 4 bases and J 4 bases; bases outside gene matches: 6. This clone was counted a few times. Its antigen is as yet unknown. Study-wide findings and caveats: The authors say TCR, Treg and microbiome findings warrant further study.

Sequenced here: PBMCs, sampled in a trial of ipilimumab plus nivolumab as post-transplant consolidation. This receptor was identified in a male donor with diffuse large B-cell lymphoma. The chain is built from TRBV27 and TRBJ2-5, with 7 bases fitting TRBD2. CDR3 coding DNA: TGTGCCAGCAGTTCGACTAGCCCGAGAGAGACCCAGTACTTC. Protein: CASSSTSPRETQYF.